This T cell receptor beta chain emerged from a study of T cells expressing NK-cell markers. The CDR3 length is 15 residues. Per germline, CDR1 DFQATT and CDR2 SNEGSKA (reference sequence). Following a re-call of the 5' RACE reads, TCRdb has one entry per CDR3 protein and lacks DNA. Its table lists around 380,000 distinct CDR3 sequences. The gene calls are TRBV20-1 and TRBJ1-6. The sequenced material came from blood T cells: a sorted CD56 or NKG2C T cell subset, CD4+ or CD8+ T cells, or bulk PBMC T cells (not recorded which). The TCR comes from a woman aged 45-65 years in good health. CDR3 sequence reads: CSASGGPLLNSPLHF.